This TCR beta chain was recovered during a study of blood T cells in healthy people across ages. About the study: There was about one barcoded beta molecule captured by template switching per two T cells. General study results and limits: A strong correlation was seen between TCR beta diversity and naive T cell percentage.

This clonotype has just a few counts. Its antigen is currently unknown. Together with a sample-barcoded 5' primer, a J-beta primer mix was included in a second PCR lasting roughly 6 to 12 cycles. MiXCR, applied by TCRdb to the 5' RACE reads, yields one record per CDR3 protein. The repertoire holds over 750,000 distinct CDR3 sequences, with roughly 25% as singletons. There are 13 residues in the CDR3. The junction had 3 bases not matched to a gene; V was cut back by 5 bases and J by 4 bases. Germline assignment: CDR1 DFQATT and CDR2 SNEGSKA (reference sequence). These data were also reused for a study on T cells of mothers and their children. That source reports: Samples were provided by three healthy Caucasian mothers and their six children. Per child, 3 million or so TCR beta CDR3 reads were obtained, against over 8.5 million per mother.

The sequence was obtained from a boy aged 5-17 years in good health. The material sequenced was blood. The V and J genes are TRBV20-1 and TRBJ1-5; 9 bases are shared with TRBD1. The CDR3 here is CSAGTGINQPQHF. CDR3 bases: TGCAGTGCTGGGACAGGGATAAATCAGCCCCAGCATTTT.